This TCR beta chain stems from a study of T cell responses to AZD1222 COVID-19 vaccine. In the study overall: Analyses pooled second doses at about 4 or about 12 weeks.

Study-wide findings and caveats: It should be noted that donors were predominantly white British and more often female, and clonal diversity was possibly underestimated.

The repertoire was sequenced with immunoSEQ multiplex PCR; TCRdb's copy has only in-frame clones and lacks some. The top ten hold roughly 3.1% of the sample, which has some 140,000 clones, more than 85% seen once. In the case of this clone: Its antigen remains unidentified.

The receptor's source is an adult in good health. The sequencing here drew on peripheral blood, taken on day 0 of AZD1222 vaccination.

The CDR3 protein is CASKASGSGTDTQYF. Written as DNA, the CDR3 is TGTGCCAGCAAGGCATCTGGAAGCGGTACAGATACGCAGTATTTT. V and J are TRBV6-4 and TRBJ2-3; the D gene is possibly TRBD2 (5 bases). V gave up 7 bases and J gave up 3 bases, with 17 bases separating them. The CDR3 has 15 residues. Germline CDR1 is MRHNA and CDR2 is SNTAGT.